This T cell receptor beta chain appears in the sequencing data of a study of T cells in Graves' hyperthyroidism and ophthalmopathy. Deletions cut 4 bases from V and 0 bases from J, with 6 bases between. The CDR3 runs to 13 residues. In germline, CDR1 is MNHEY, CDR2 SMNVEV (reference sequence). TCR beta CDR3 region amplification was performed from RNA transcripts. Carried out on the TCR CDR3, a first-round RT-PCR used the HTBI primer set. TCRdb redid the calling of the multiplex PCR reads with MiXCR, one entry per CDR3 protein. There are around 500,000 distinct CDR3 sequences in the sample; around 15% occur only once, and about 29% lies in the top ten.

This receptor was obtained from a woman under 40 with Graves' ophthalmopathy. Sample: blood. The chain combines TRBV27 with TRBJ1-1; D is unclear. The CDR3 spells CASSYTVNTEAFF. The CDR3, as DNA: TGTGCCAGCAGTTACACTGTGAACACTGAAGCTTTCTTT.